Listed here are 31 T cell receptor beta chains from one sample, sequenced in a study of cytomegalovirus exposure and HLA in healthy donors. This PCR relied on a set of 60 Vbeta primers and 13 Jbeta primers. This table comes from immunoSEQ multiplex PCR, and its TCRdb copy is limited to in-frame clones, with some not included. The repertoire holds about 160,000 clones, with 75% to 85% as singletons. Sequencing was done on a sample of PBMCs. These receptor sequences come from a female donor in good health and CMV-seronegative.

In regard to this clone: The junction shows a germline mismatch at one end, possibly a read error. In nucleotides, the CDR3 is TGTGCCTGGAGTTCCGTTAGGCTAGCCAAAAACAGTCAGTACTTC. This encodes CAWSSVRLAKNSQYF. The chain employs TRBV30 and TRBJ2-4; TRBD2 is a possible D gene (5 bases). CDR1 GTSNPN and CDR2 SVGIG come from the germline V gene (reference sequence). CDR3 length: 15 amino acids.

The rearrangement uses TRBV19 and TRBJ2-2; the D is unclear. Trimming pared 4 bases from V and 2 bases from J, leaving 5 bases between. There are 13 residues in the CDR3. Germline V gene sequence: CDR1 LNHDA, CDR2 SQIVND (reference sequence). This CDR3 reads CASSTGNTGELFF. In DNA form, the CDR3 reads TGTGCCAGTAGTACAGGAAACACCGGGGAGCTGTTTTTT.

The count of this clone is one. The chain carries TRBV27 and TRBJ2-5; 10 bases align to TRBD1. Unmatched junction bases numbered 5, after V lost 6 bases and J lost 4 bases. Per germline, CDR1 MNHEY and CDR2 SMNVEV (reference sequence). This CDR3 contains 14 residues. CDR3 amino acids: CASREGQGLETQYF. DNA for the CDR3: TGTGCCAGCAGAGAGGGACAGGGGCTAGAGACCCAGTACTTC.

The chain employs TRBV5-1 and TRBJ2-7, with D maybe TRBD2 (6 bases). This CDR3 contains 15 residues. Trimming removed 4 bases at V and 0 bases at J, with 14 bases between. The germline gives CDR1 SGHRS, CDR2 YFSETQ. CDR3 nucleotides: TGCGCCAGCAGCGTTACACCTAGCGACTCCTACGAGCAGTACTTC. This codes for CASSVTPSDSYEQYF.

The chain recombines TRBV7-6 with TRBJ2-7, with 8 bases aligning to TRBD2. CDR1 is SGHVS, CDR2 FNYEAQ, per germline. Trimming took 5 bases from V and 4 from J; bases not matched to a gene: 13. The CDR3 has 16 amino acids. Here the CDR3 reads CASSRGRGGGLYEQYF. The CDR3 bases are TGTGCCAGCAGCAGAGGAAGGGGCGGGGGGCTATACGAGCAGTACTTC. The full variable domain, its missing parts supplied by reference TRBV7-6 and TRBJ2-7, is GAGVSQSPRYKVTKRGQDVALRCDPISGHVSLYWYRQALGQGPEFLTYFNYEAQQDKSGLPNDRFSAERPEGSISTLTIQRTEQRDSAMYRCASSRGRGGGLYEQYFGPGTRLTVT.

The genes are TRBV4-2 and TRBJ2-3, with TRBD2 matching over 11 bases. The germline V gene has CDR1 LGHNA and CDR2 YNFKEQ. The CDR3 is 14 residues long. V trimming: 6 bases; J trimming: 4 bases; junction bases outside the gene matches: 3. CDR3 in amino acids: CASRTSGGADTQYF. The CDR3 DNA reads TGTGCCAGCAGAACTAGCGGGGGTGCAGATACGCAGTATTTT.

This chain uses TRBV10-3 with TRBJ2-7; 16 nucleotides line up with TRBD2. Unmatched junction bases numbered 10, after V lost 9 bases and J lost 5 bases. The CDR3 is 16 amino acids. Germline V gene lookup returns CDR1 ENHRY and CDR2 SYGVKD. CDR3 in amino acids: CAIKPGLAGGKDEQYF. The CDR3 bases are TGTGCCATAAAGCCGGGACTAGCGGGAGGGAAAGACGAGCAGTACTTC.

This clone was seen a few times. The genes are TRBV7-3 and TRBJ1-5; no reliable D call. CDR3 length equals 14 residues. Germline CDR1 SGHTA, CDR2 FQGTGA. V lost 4 bases and J lost 9, with 16 bases in between. The CDR3 reads CASSYTTPRGPQHF. The DNA for the CDR3 is TGTGCCAGCAGCTATACGACACCGCGTGGGCCCCAGCATTTT. The full variable domain, rest sourced from reference TRBV7-3 and TRBJ1-5, is GAGVSQTPSNKVTEKGKYVELRCDPISGHTALYWYRQSLGQGPEFLIYFQGTGAADDSGLPNDRFFAVRPEGSVSTLKIQRTERGDSAVYLCASSYTTPRGPQHFGDGTRLSIL.

This sequence joins TRBV30 and TRBJ1-4; no reliable D call. V lost 0 bases and J 8 bases, leaving 13 bases between the germline ends. CDR1 and CDR2 (germline): GTSNPN, SVGIG (reference sequence). This CDR3 comprises 14 residues. The CDR3 loop reads CAWSVLGKGEKLFF. DNA for the CDR3: TGTGCCTGGAGTGTACTAGGGAAAGGAGAAAAACTGTTTTTT.

The CDR3 DNA reads TGTGCCAGCTCACCGGCCGGGACAGCCACCGGGGAGCTGTTTTTT. This sequence encodes CASSPAGTATGELFF. The V call is TRBV18, the J call TRBJ2-2, with 7 bases lining up with TRBD1. Germline trimming cut 3 bases from V and 4 bases from J; bases unmatched to any gene: 5. This CDR3 region has 15 residues. Germline values: CDR1 KGHSH, CDR2 LQKENI.

The V and J genes are TRBV4-2 and TRBJ2-2; the D gene is possibly TRBD2 (5 bases). Germline V gene lookup returns CDR1 LGHNA and CDR2 YNFKEQ. This CDR3 comprises 16 residues. The ends were cut back, 1 base at V and 8 bases at J, with 17 bases in the middle. The CDR3: CASSQGTRALPGELFF. CDR3 sequence (DNA): TGTGCCAGCAGCCAAGGTACTAGAGCCTTACCTGGGGAGCTGTTTTTT.

The V call is TRBV7-9, the J call TRBJ2-7, with D possibly being TRBD1 (6 bases). Trimming removed 3 bases from V and 4 bases from J, with 25 bases in between. Germline CDR1 reads SEHNR; CDR2 reads FQNEAQ (reference sequence). The CDR3 runs 18 residues. The CDR3 nucleotides are TGTGCCAGCAGCTTCTCGAATCGAAGACAGGTCGTTCGTTACGAGCAGTACTTC. Encoded protein: CASSFSNRRQVVRYEQYF. Full variable domain (remainder filled in from reference TRBV7-9 and TRBJ2-7): DTGVSQNPRHKITKRGQNVTFRCDPISEHNRLYWYRQTLGQGPEFLTYFQNEAQLEKSRLLSDRFSAERPKGSFSTLEIQRTEQGDSAMYLCASSFSNRRQVVRYEQYFGPGTRLTVT.

The sample holds a few counts of this clone. The CDR3 DNA is TGCGCCAGCAGCCAAGAACGGACAAATAACTATGGCTACACCTTC. It is translated as CASSQERTNNYGYTF. This chain links TRBV4-3 with TRBJ1-2; D might be TRBD1 (5 bases). This CDR3 spans 15 amino acids. Trimming took 0 bases from V and 1 from J, leaving 9 bases between them. CDR1 is LGHNA, CDR2 YSLEER, per germline.

There are a few counts of this clone. The gene calls are TRBV7-9 and TRBJ2-7; possible D gene TRBD2, 6 bases. Germline loops: CDR1 SEHNR, CDR2 FQNEAQ (reference sequence). V lost 5 bases to trimming and J lost 2 bases, with 16 bases between them. The CDR3 contains 15 residues. The CDR3 loop reads CASSLTGDPPYEQYF. In DNA form, the CDR3 reads TGTGCCAGCAGCCTGACGGGAGACCCCCCCTACGAGCAGTACTTC.

The rearrangement links TRBV9 to TRBJ1-2; D is undetermined. V dropped 1 base and J dropped 4 bases, with 23 bases sitting between them. This CDR3 comprises 18 residues. Germline CDR1 SGDLS, CDR2 YYNGEE. CDR3 nucleotide sequence: TGTGCCAGCAGCGTACAACCCGACGTTGGAGGCGCCGGCTATGGCTACACCTTC. Translating gives CASSVQPDVGGAGYGYTF.

The V and J genes are TRBV27 and TRBJ2-2; D might be TRBD1 (6 bases). The V gene lost 5 bases and the J gene lost 1 base, with 17 bases spanning the gap. The length of the CDR3 is 17 residues. Germline V gene lookup returns CDR1 MNHEY and CDR2 SMNVEV (reference sequence). CDR3 in DNA: TGTGCCAGCAGTGGTGAAGGGGGTAGTAGGAACACCGGGGAGCTGTTTTTT. Encoded protein: CASSGEGGSRNTGELFF.

The V call is TRBV29-1, the J call TRBJ1-5, with TRBD1 as a possible D gene (5 bases). Germline CDR1 and CDR2: SQVTM and ANQGSEA. The length of the CDR3 is 19 residues. Trimming left V 6 bases short and J 3 bases short, with 30 bases between. Here the CDR3 reads CSVGLRGTVGVYNNQPQHF. CDR3 nucleotide sequence: TGCAGCGTGGGACTGCGGGGGACCGTGGGGGTCTATAACAATCAGCCCCAGCATTTT. The variable domain in full, completed from reference TRBV29-1 and TRBJ1-5, reads SAVISQKPSRDICQRGTSLTIQCQVDSQVTMMFWYRQQPGQSLTLIATANQGSEATYESGFVIDKFPISRPNLTFSTLTVSNMSPEDSSIYLCSVGLRGTVGVYNNQPQHFGDGTRLSIL.

CDR3 residues: CASSYYNEQFF. The CDR3, as DNA: TGTGCCAGCAGCTACTACAATGAGCAGTTCTTC. This chain connects TRBV14 to TRBJ2-1; D remains unclear. The CDR3 is 11 residues long. Trimming took off 5 bases at V and 3 bases at J, with 2 bases between the two ends. Germline V gene lookup returns CDR1 SGHDN and CDR2 FVKESK.

This clone was observed a single time. This CDR3 is CASSLRWAGMTEAFF. The CDR3 nucleotides are TGTGCCAGCAGCTTACGGTGGGCAGGGATGACTGAAGCTTTCTTT. This chain links TRBV7-4 with TRBJ1-1; a weak D match, TRBD1 (5 bases). V lost 2 bases and J 5 bases, leaving 15 bases between the germline ends. The CDR3 has 15 amino acids. Germline CDR1 and CDR2: SGHVT and SQSDAQ.

The rearrangement joins TRBV18 to TRBJ2-3, with D unclear. There are 12 residues in the CDR3. Trimming took 1 base from V and 4 from J, leaving 3 bases between them. The germline CDR1 and CDR2 sequences are KGHSH and LQKENI. The CDR3 loop reads CASSPLADTQYF. The CDR3 region has the DNA TGTGCCAGCTCACCACTCGCAGATACGCAGTATTTT.

This chain joins TRBV27 and TRBJ2-2, with TRBD1 matching over 8 bases. Germline V gives CDR1 MNHEY, CDR2 SMNVEV (reference sequence). V lost 5 bases and J lost 4; bases outside the gene matches: 9. The CDR3 is 16 amino acids. The CDR3 here is CASSTAGDRTTGELFF. For the CDR3, the DNA is TGTGCCAGCAGTACGGCTGGGGACAGGACCACCGGGGAGCTGTTTTTT.

The chain links TRBV4-1 to TRBJ1-5, with 7 bases that match TRBD1. The germline CDR1 and CDR2 sequences are MGHRA and YSYEKL. With 0 bases clipped from V and 2 bases from J, the junction kept 4 bases outside the gene matches. The CDR3 covers 16 residues. CDR3 nucleotide sequence: TGCGCCAGCAGCCAAGATCAAGGGGGCGGCAATCAGCCCCAGCATTTT. Protein product: CASSQDQGGGNQPQHF.

The chain uses TRBV7-8 and TRBJ1-2, with TRBD1 identical over 8 bases. The CDR3 contains 15 residues. Germline CDR1 reads SGHVS; CDR2 reads FQNEAQ. V shed 4 bases, J shed 4 bases, and the junction held 8 bases outside the gene matches. DNA for the CDR3: TGTGCCAGCAGCTCCTGGACAGGGCAGGGCTATGGCTACACCTTC. Translation: CASSSWTGQGYGYTF. Drawing the rest from reference TRBV7-8 and TRBJ1-2, the complete variable domain is GAGVSQSPRYKVAKRGQDVALRCDPISGHVSLFWYQQALGQGPEFLTYFQNEAQLDKSGLPSDRFFAERPEGSVSTLKIQRTQQEDSAVYLCASSSWTGQGYGYTFGSGTRLTVV.

The J gene is TRBJ2-7, the V gene TRBV7-6, with unresolved D. Deletions cut 0 bases from V and 3 bases from J, with 12 bases between. Germline V gene sequence: CDR1 SGHVS, CDR2 FNYEAQ. This CDR3 spans 15 amino acids. The CDR3 loop is CASSLAASSGYEQYF. CDR3 in DNA: TGTGCCAGCAGCTTAGCGGCGAGTTCGGGCTACGAGCAGTACTTC.

In this sample, this clone turned up once. The rearrangement links TRBV9 to TRBJ1-1; tentatively, D is TRBD1 (5 bases). V lost 0 bases and J 4 bases, leaving 13 bases between the germline ends. There are 15 residues in the CDR3. The germline V gene encodes CDR1 SGDLS and CDR2 YYNGEE. The CDR3 DNA reads as TGTGCCAGCAGCGTAGGAGGGACGGAGGGCACTGAAGCTTTCTTT. This encodes CASSVGGTEGTEAFF.

The chain carries TRBV25-1 and TRBJ2-5; D might be TRBD2 (6 bases). There are 16 residues in the CDR3. Per the germline V gene, CDR1 is MGHDK and CDR2 is SYGVNS. The V end was cut by 4 bases, the J end by 7 bases, with 22 bases between. As DNA, the CDR3 is TGTGCCAGCAGTGCCAGCCGGGACTCTAGACGGGGGACCCAGTACTTC. Protein: CASSASRDSRRGTQYF.

J is TRBJ1-1 and V is TRBV6-1, with D unclear. V gave up 8 bases and J gave up 11 bases, with 24 bases separating them. CDR3 size: 14 residues. Germline lookup yields CDR1 MNHNS and CDR2 SASEGT. Written as DNA, the CDR3 is TGTGCCAGCCCCCCCCCGGAGGCCCCGGCGCGGGCTTTCTTT. This codes for CASPPPEAPARAFF.

The V call is TRBV7-3, the J call TRBJ2-7; 8 bases align to TRBD2. This CDR3 spans 14 amino acids. Germline CDR1 is SGHTA and CDR2 is FQGTGA. V lost 6 bases, J lost 9 bases, and 13 bases stayed unmatched. The CDR3 loop is CASSKSGGPEGQYF. The CDR3 DNA reads as TGTGCCAGCAGTAAAAGCGGGGGCCCAGAAGGGCAGTACTTC.

This chain links TRBV4-2 with TRBJ1-6; D not certain. Germline V gene data show CDR1 as LGHNA and CDR2 as YNFKEQ. The CDR3 loop spans 16 amino acids. V gave up 0 bases and J gave up 6 bases, with 12 bases separating them. Here the CDR3 reads CASSQEISRLNSPLHF. CDR3 nucleotides: TGTGCCAGCAGCCAAGAAATTTCACGACTTAATTCACCCCTCCACTTT.

This clone was seen more than once but under ten times. The chain has TRBV11-2 and TRBJ2-3, with 7 bases fitting TRBD1. Per the germline V gene, CDR1 is SGHAT and CDR2 is FQNNGV. The V and J ends lost 1 base and 9 bases, in that order; junction bases with no gene match: 4. CDR3 size: 13 residues. CDR3 DNA: TGTGCCAGCAGCTTAGCTACGACAGGGACGCAGTATTTT. This gives the protein CASSLATTGTQYF. Complete variable domain (other parts from reference TRBV11-2 and TRBJ2-3): EAGVAQSPRYKIIEKRQSVAFWCNPISGHATLYWYQQILGQGPKLLIQFQNNGVVDDSQLPKDRFSAERLKGVDSTLKIQPAKLEDSAVYLCASSLATTGTQYFGPGTRLTVL.

The sample holds a few counts of this clone. The rearrangement uses TRBV6-4 and TRBJ1-2; 8 nucleotides align to TRBD1. CDR1 and CDR2 from the germline V gene are MRHNA and SNTAGT. There are 13 residues in the CDR3. V trimming: 1 base; J trimming: 10 bases; junction bases outside the gene matches: 5. The CDR3 protein is CASSDYRGQAYTF. The CDR3 bases are TGTGCCAGCAGTGACTATAGGGGACAGGCCTACACCTTC.